The T cell receptor beta chain under discussion was sequenced for a study of T cell responses to AZD1222 COVID-19 vaccine. Study-wide points: Recipients of two AZD1222 doses showed rising Spike-specific TCR breadth and depth. The study reported that nearly half of spike-specific TCRs target unmutated variant regions.

This clone was found once. Its target is unknown. Libraries were prepared by immunoSEQ multiplex PCR; TCRdb keeps only in-frame clonotypes and omits some of them. The sample carries tens of thousands of clones, about 94% recorded once. Researchers grouped second doses given at about 4 or about 12 weeks into one pool. Germline CDR1 and CDR2: KGHSH and LQKENI. V lost 1 base to trimming and J lost 7 bases, with 13 bases between them. The CDR3 consists of 14 residues. The clonotype was recovered from an adult who received the AZD1222 COVID-19 vaccine. This chain joins TRBV18 and TRBJ1-1, with D hard to call. The sample in question was peripheral blood, obtained 28 days after the second AZD1222 dose. The CDR3 here is CASSPRWNRDEAFF. CDR3 DNA: TGTGCCAGCTCACCACGGTGGAATAGGGATGAAGCTTTCTTT. The entire variable domain, with the rest obtained from reference TRBV18 and TRBJ1-1, is as follows: NAGVMQNPRHLVRRRGQEARLRCSPMKGHSHVYWYRQLPEEGLKFMVYLQKENIIDESGMPKERFSAEFPKEGPSILRIQQVVRGDSAAYFCASSPRWNRDEAFFGQGTRLTVV.